This T cell receptor beta chain was retrieved from a study of CD8 T cells in ankylosing spondylitis. This clonotype came up many times. Antigen: not known. The junction had 3 bases not matched to a gene; V was cut back by 3 bases and J by 5 bases. Looked up from germline, CDR1 is SGHRS and CDR2 is YFSETQ. The CDR3 consists of 13 residues. General study findings and limits: What seemed typical of ankylosing spondylitis blood was a TCR beta motif built from about 8 highly homologous variants.

Construction of TCR beta libraries was performed using quantitative 5'-RACE with molecular barcodes. A single record per CDR3 protein comes from TCRdb applying MiXCR to the 5' RACE reads. The sample contains under 550,000 distinct CDR3 sequences, 26% of which appear only once. This rearrangement joins TRBV5-1 to TRBJ2-5; TRBD1 agrees at 8 bases. The receptor was isolated from a male donor with ankylosing spondylitis. The sample was blood, either unsorted or a sorted T cell fraction (not recorded which). The CDR3 is CASSSRGRETQYF. As DNA, the CDR3 is TGCGCCAGCAGCTCCAGGGGGCGGGAGACCCAGTACTTC.